The T cell receptor (beta chain) described here comes from a study of monozygotic twins with inflammatory bowel disease. Notes on the study in general: Varying immunosuppressive regimens may have increased patient repertoire variability.

With respect to this clonotype: Its target is unknown.

TCRdb reprocessed the 5' RACE reads, keeping one entry per CDR3 protein, no DNA. Reported are around 450,000 distinct CDR3 sequences; the ten largest clones contain 2% to 3%. Germline V gives CDR1 ENHRY, CDR2 SYGVKD. This CDR3 has 18 residues. The sample taken for sequencing was blood. The sequence came from a human donor with ulcerative colitis or Crohn's disease, or a healthy co-twin of an affected twin (not recorded which). The V call is TRBV10-3, the J call TRBJ2-1. CDR3 loop: CAISESSGRSSSYNEQFF.